The 2 T cell receptor beta chains below were found in one sample sequenced in a study of OX40 agonist ivuxolimab in advanced cancers. Produced via immunoSEQ multiplex PCR; TCRdb's table is partial and in-frame only. The sample has 60,000 to 80,000 clones; 70% to 85% are singletons. Sequenced here: CD4+ or CD8+ T cells sorted from blood, sampled in a trial of the OX40 agonist ivuxolimab. Receptor source: an adult with an advanced solid tumor such as melanoma, head and neck, liver or kidney cancer.

The chain has TRBV6-5 and TRBJ1-1, with D perhaps TRBD1 (5 bases). The CDR3 spans 14 residues. Germline loops: CDR1 MNHEY, CDR2 SVGAGI. Trimming left V 6 bases short and J 4 bases short, with 15 bases between. CDR3 loop: CASRGVTVSTEAFF. CDR3 bases: TGTGCCAGCAGGGGGGTGACGGTGAGCACTGAAGCTTTCTTT.

The chain links TRBV11-2 to TRBJ1-2; 7 nucleotides match TRBD1. Unmatched junction bases numbered 4, after V lost 0 bases and J lost 3 bases. Looked up from germline, CDR1 is SGHAT and CDR2 is FQNNGV. This CDR3 contains 15 residues. The CDR3 reads CASSLDQGEYYGYTF. CDR3 in DNA: TGTGCCAGCAGCTTAGATCAGGGGGAGTACTATGGCTACACCTTC.